Shown below are 20 T cell receptor beta chains from a single sample sequenced in a study of T cell responses to AZD1222 COVID-19 vaccine. Clones were read by immunoSEQ multiplex PCR, and TCRdb kept only the in-frame ones, dropping some. The data contain approximately 150,000 clones, 85% to 90% of them singletons. Material: peripheral blood, obtained on day 0 of AZD1222 vaccination. These TCRs come from an adult in good health.

This chain uses TRBV5-6 with TRBJ1-1; D gene uncertain. V lost 3 bases and J lost 1, with 4 bases in between. The CDR3 loop spans 12 amino acids. Germline V gives CDR1 SGHDT, CDR2 YYEEEE. As DNA, the CDR3 is TGTGCCAGCAGCTGGTCGAACACTGAAGCTTTCTTT. Amino acid sequence: CASSWSNTEAFF.

This clone was detected only once. This chain joins TRBV25-1 and TRBJ1-6, with D tentatively TRBD1 (5 bases). Per the germline V gene, CDR1 is MGHDK and CDR2 is SYGVNS. Trimming removed 4 bases from V and 6 bases from J, with 16 bases in between. There are 16 residues in the CDR3. The CDR3 DNA follows: TGTGCCAGCAGTGGTTCCAGACAGAGTACTAATTCACCCCTCCACTTT. Its protein is CASSGSRQSTNSPLHF.

This chain uses TRBV2 with TRBJ2-3, with a tentative D call TRBD2 (6 bases). CDR1 SNHLY and CDR2 FYNNEI come from the germline V gene. There are 13 residues in the CDR3. V lost 6 bases to trimming and J lost 2 bases, with 9 bases between them. The CDR3 is CASSREYTDTQYF. For the CDR3, the DNA is TGTGCCAGCAGCCGGGAGTACACAGATACGCAGTATTTT.

The chain carries TRBV5-4 and TRBJ1-2; possibly TRBD1 for D (5 bases). The CDR3 has 14 amino acids. Germline V CDR1 and CDR2: SGHNT, YYREEE (reference sequence). V lost 2 bases and J 5 bases, leaving 13 bases between the germline ends. As DNA, the CDR3 is TGTGCCAGCAGCTTTAGCGGGGGGGAATATGGCTACACCTTC. Translated: CASSFSGGEYGYTF.

This clone has a handful of counts. The rearrangement joins TRBV6-5 to TRBJ1-4; D not certain. The germline V gene encodes CDR1 MNHEY and CDR2 SVGAGI. The CDR3 consists of 13 residues. V was pared by 8 bases and J by 0 bases, with 7 bases between. The CDR3 protein is CASLIATNEKLFF. CDR3 coding DNA: TGTGCCAGCTTAATTGCAACTAATGAAAAACTGTTTTTT.

V is TRBV11-2 and J is TRBJ1-6; D not resolved. The CDR3 contains 15 residues. The germline gives CDR1 SGHAT, CDR2 FQNNGV. Trimming pared 1 base from V and 7 bases from J, leaving 11 bases between. The CDR3 DNA reads TGTGCCAGCAGCTTAGTTATACTGCTAAATTCACCCCTCCACTTT. Protein sequence: CASSLVILLNSPLHF.

The gene calls are TRBV5-1 and TRBJ1-2; D gene uncertain. CDR1 and CDR2 (germline): SGHRS, YFSETQ. Trimming shortened V by 5 bases and J by 4 bases, and 18 bases separated the two germline ends. The CDR3 totals 15 residues. The CDR3 loop reads CASSSDPPQFYGYTF. The CDR3 DNA sequence: TGCGCCAGCAGTTCCGATCCACCCCAGTTCTATGGCTACACCTTC.

The chain recombines TRBV5-1 with TRBJ2-1; 9 nucleotides align to TRBD2. Unmatched junction bases numbered 6, after V lost 2 bases and J lost 6 bases. The length of the CDR3 is 15 residues. The germline V gene has CDR1 SGHRS and CDR2 YFSETQ. CDR3 DNA sequence: TGCGCCAGCAGCTTCGTAGCGGGAGCGGGCAATGAGCAGTTCTTC. Protein product: CASSFVAGAGNEQFF.

The sample holds one count of this clone. This sequence joins TRBV6-5 and TRBJ1-1, with no clear D. The CDR3 consists of 15 residues. Germline V gene lookup returns CDR1 MNHEY and CDR2 SVGAGI. With 0 bases removed from V and 1 base from J, the gap between germline ends came to 9 bases. CDR3 region: CASSYSRRKNTEAFF. For the CDR3, the DNA is TGTGCCAGCAGTTACTCGCGCCGGAAGAACACTGAAGCTTTCTTT.

The V call is TRBV28, the J call TRBJ2-1, with TRBD1 identical over 8 bases. The junction had 15 bases not matched to a gene; V was cut back by 2 bases and J by 9 bases. The CDR3 is 17 residues long. CDR1 and CDR2 from the germline V gene are MDHEN and SYDVKM. CDR3: CASSLPPDRDLFGEQFF. CDR3 nucleotides: TGTGCCAGCAGTTTACCGCCGGACAGGGATCTTTTCGGTGAGCAGTTCTTC.

The chain is built from TRBV19 and TRBJ2-1, with 7 positions matching TRBD2. The CDR3 covers 17 residues. Germline trimming cut 2 bases from V and 8 bases from J; bases unmatched to any gene: 15. Germline values: CDR1 LNHDA, CDR2 SQIVND (reference sequence). The CDR3 nucleotides are TGTGCCAGTAGTATATTTGGGGGGGGACTACCCATGTATGAGCAGTTCTTC. Residues: CASSIFGGGLPMYEQFF.

This chain uses TRBV11-2 with TRBJ2-7; TRBD2 matches 7 bases. Germline V CDR1 and CDR2: SGHAT, FQNNGV. With 8 bases clipped from V and 6 bases from J, the junction kept 16 bases outside the gene matches. The CDR3 spans 15 residues. The CDR3 DNA is TGTGCCAGCGAACTATTAACGCGGGGGAGAGGCGAGCAGTACTTC. Protein: CASELLTRGRGEQYF.

The chain uses TRBV27 and TRBJ1-1, with 9 bases aligning to TRBD1. Germline values: CDR1 MNHEY, CDR2 SMNVEV (reference sequence). The CDR3 extends over 17 amino acids. V was clipped by 8 bases and J by 4 bases; unmatched bases: 17. Here the CDR3 reads CASLELGQGYRSTEAFF. The CDR3 DNA follows: TGTGCCAGCCTGGAATTAGGACAGGGGTATCGGAGCACTGAAGCTTTCTTT.

The chain couples TRBV7-6 to TRBJ2-7; possibly TRBD1 for D (5 bases). The V and J ends lost 1 base and 0 bases respectively, with 10 bases between them. The CDR3 has 15 amino acids. The V gene's germline CDR1 is SGHVS and CDR2 FNYEAQ. The CDR3 DNA reads TGTGCCAGCAGCTTAGAGCAGGGCCCCTCCTACGAGCAGTACTTC. This codes for CASSLEQGPSYEQYF. The full variable domain, rest sourced from reference TRBV7-6 and TRBJ2-7, is GAGVSQSPRYKVTKRGQDVALRCDPISGHVSLYWYRQALGQGPEFLTYFNYEAQQDKSGLPNDRFSAERPEGSISTLTIQRTEQRDSAMYRCASSLEQGPSYEQYFGPGTRLTVT.

This chain uses TRBV2 with TRBJ1-6; D not resolved. V lost 6 bases to trimming and J lost 5 bases, with 14 bases between them. This CDR3 is 15 amino acids long. The germline V gene encodes CDR1 SNHLY and CDR2 FYNNEI. DNA of the CDR3: TGTGCCAGCAGGAAGATCTCAGGAGATAATTCACCCCTCCACTTT. This gives the protein CASRKISGDNSPLHF. Combining the CDR3 with reference TRBV2 and TRBJ1-6 gives the whole variable domain EPEVTQTPSHQVTQMGQEVILRCVPISNHLYFYWYRQILGQKVEFLVSFYNNEISEKSEIFDDQFSVERPDGSNFTLKIRSTKLEDSAMYFCASRKISGDNSPLHFGNGTRLTVT.

The gene calls are TRBV13 and TRBJ1-1; no firm D call. Germline V gene data show CDR1 as PRHDT and CDR2 as FYEKMQ (reference sequence). This CDR3 comprises 13 residues. The V end lost 1 base, the J end lost 5 bases, and 8 bases lay between the germline ends. The CDR3 spells CASSLEVGTEAFF. The CDR3 bases are TGTGCCAGCAGCTTAGAAGTCGGAACTGAAGCTTTCTTT.

This rearrangement joins TRBV11-2 to TRBJ2-2; 7 bases align to TRBD1. Trimming took 6 bases from V and 6 from J; bases not matched to a gene: 7. Germline values: CDR1 SGHAT, CDR2 FQNNGV. This CDR3 spans 14 amino acids. CDR3 protein: CASSSRTGAGELFF. The CDR3 nucleotides are TGTGCCAGCAGTTCTCGGACAGGAGCCGGGGAGCTGTTTTTT.

The rearrangement joins TRBV5-5 to TRBJ1-2; D is perhaps TRBD1 (5 bases). Looked up from germline, CDR1 is SGHKS and CDR2 is YYEKEE (reference sequence). The CDR3 extends over 13 amino acids. Trimming left V 0 bases short and J 2 bases short, with 5 bases between. The CDR3 sequence: CASSLGQNYGYTF. The CDR3 DNA follows: TGTGCCAGCAGCTTGGGACAGAACTATGGCTACACCTTC.

The chain couples TRBV18 to TRBJ2-4; D is uncertain. Germline CDR1 KGHSH, CDR2 LQKENI. CDR3 size: 15 residues. Trimming shortened V by 1 base and J by 0 bases, and 7 bases separated the two germline ends. The CDR3 reads CASSPRLQAKNIQYF. The CDR3 nucleotides read TGTGCCAGCTCACCACGACTTCAAGCCAAAAACATTCAGTACTTC. Drawing the rest from reference TRBV18 and TRBJ2-4, the complete variable domain is NAGVMQNPRHLVRRRGQEARLRCSPMKGHSHVYWYRQLPEEGLKFMVYLQKENIIDESGMPKERFSAEFPKEGPSILRIQQVVRGDSAAYFCASSPRLQAKNIQYFGAGTRLSVL.

As for this clone: Germline and junction disagree at one end, which may indicate a read error. The V gene is TRBV18, the J gene TRBJ2-3; D may be TRBD1 (5 bases). CDR1 and CDR2 from the germline V gene are KGHSH and LQKENI. CDR3 length equals 13 residues. The CDR3 nucleotides read TGTGCCAGCTCACCTTCAGACAGTCACCCTACTGGTTTT. Amino acid sequence: CASSPSDSHPTGF.